The rows below give T cell receptor beta chains drawn from one sample of a study of metastatic and nonmetastatic thyroid tumors. TCRdb recomputed clones from the PCR reads via MiXCR. The data show 20,000 to 25,000 clones, around a sixth seen once. Sequencing used blood. These TCRs come from a female donor with papillary thyroid cancer or a benign thyroid nodule (not recorded which). Some clones in this sample may be carry-over from other donors' samples. Each CDR3 is given with its conserved first and last residue. A D gene is named only where the DNA matches it firmly. Rows give clone size only sometimes, using once, few, many, or a class for an expanded clone.

clone_size: many; v_call: TRBV20-1; j_call: TRBJ1-2; d_call: .; cdr3_nt: TGCAGTGCTAGGACAAACAGGGAAGTCTATGGCTACACCTTC; cdr3_aa: CSARTNREVYGYTF
clone_size: .; v_call: TRBV5-1; j_call: TRBJ1-2; d_call: TRBD1; cdr3_nt: TGCGCCAGCAGCCCTAGGACAGGGGGCTGTGGGGGCTACACCTTC; cdr3_aa: CASSPRTGGCGGYTF
clone_size: few; v_call: TRBV6-1; j_call: TRBJ2-7; d_call: .; cdr3_nt: TGTGCCAGCAGACGACTGGGACCCTACGAGCAGTACTTC; cdr3_aa: CASRRLGPYEQYF
clone_size: few; v_call: TRBV6-1; j_call: TRBJ1-5; d_call: .; cdr3_nt: TGTGCCAGCAGTGAATCAGGTGGTCCCAATCAGCCCCAGCATTTT; cdr3_aa: CASSESGGPNQPQHF
clone_size: many; v_call: TRBV11-2; j_call: TRBJ2-1; d_call: .; cdr3_nt: TGTGCCAGCAGCTTAGGCCGGGGTTCGGTTTATGAGCAGTTCTTC; cdr3_aa: CASSLGRGSVYEQFF
clone_size: many; v_call: TRBV5-6; j_call: TRBJ2-6; d_call: TRBD1; cdr3_nt: TGTGCCAGCACACTTACTTCGATAACAGGGGTTGGGGCCAACGTCCTGACTTTC; cdr3_aa: CASTLTSITGVGANVLTF
clone_size: medium-sized; v_call: TRBV19; j_call: TRBJ1-5; d_call: TRBD1; cdr3_nt: TGTGCCAGTGTGGACAGGGGGAATCAGCCCCAGCATTTT; cdr3_aa: CASVDRGNQPQHF
clone_size: few; v_call: TRBV29-1; j_call: TRBJ1-5; d_call: .; cdr3_nt: TGCAGCGTTGGGGAGATGGGCGGTCAGCCCCAGCATTTT; cdr3_aa: CSVGEMGGQPQHF
clone_size: many; v_call: TRBV20-1; j_call: TRBJ2-1; d_call: .; cdr3_nt: TGCAGTGCTAATGATCGTAACCCGGGTGAGCAGTTCTTC; cdr3_aa: CSANDRNPGEQFF
clone_size: many; v_call: TRBV29-1; j_call: TRBJ2-7; d_call: .; cdr3_nt: TGCAGCGTTGACCGGGGAGATCTCGAGCAGTACTTC; cdr3_aa: CSVDRGDLEQYF
clone_size: many; v_call: TRBV7-2; j_call: TRBJ1-6; d_call: .; cdr3_nt: TGTGCCAGCAGCTCTCCCCCCTCGGGACCGAATTCACCCCTCCACTTT; cdr3_aa: CASSSPPSGPNSPLHF
clone_size: medium-sized; v_call: TRBV6-1; j_call: TRBJ1-5; d_call: TRBD1; cdr3_nt: TGTGCCAGCAGGGTTGGACAGGGTAGCAATCAGCCCCAGCATTTT; cdr3_aa: CASRVGQGSNQPQHF
clone_size: many; v_call: TRBV20-1; j_call: TRBJ1-4; d_call: .; cdr3_nt: TGCAGTGCTAGAGATCACGGGGCAGCCGCCGAGTTCGAAAAACTGTTTTTT; cdr3_aa: CSARDHGAAAEFEKLFF
clone_size: many; v_call: TRBV30; j_call: TRBJ1-2; d_call: .; cdr3_nt: TGTGCCTGGAGTATAGACAGGTCCTATCAACCTATCTTC; cdr3_aa: CAWSIDRSYQPIF
clone_size: few; v_call: TRBV28; j_call: TRBJ2-7; d_call: .; cdr3_nt: TGTGCCAGCAGTTTAAACGAACAGTACTTC; cdr3_aa: CASSLNEQYF
clone_size: many; v_call: TRBV28; j_call: TRBJ2-7; d_call: .; cdr3_nt: TGTGCCAGCAGTTTCCCGGCTAGCCGTCAAAGAACGGGGGAGTACTTC; cdr3_aa: CASSFPASRQRTGEYF
clone_size: medium-sized; v_call: TRBV28; j_call: TRBJ2-7; d_call: .; cdr3_nt: TGTGCCAGCAGTTTAAAGGGTATACCCTACGAGCAGTACTTC; cdr3_aa: CASSLKGIPYEQYF
clone_size: .; v_call: TRBV20-1; j_call: TRBJ1-1; d_call: .; cdr3_nt: TGCAGTGCTAGTAGGGGCAGGGAGAGAACTGAAGCTTTCTTT; cdr3_aa: CSASRGRERTEAFF
clone_size: .; v_call: TRBV6-1; j_call: TRBJ1-2; d_call: TRBD1; cdr3_nt: TGTGCCAGCAGCGAGCCCCCGGGACAGCGATATGGCTACACCTTC; cdr3_aa: CASSEPPGQRYGYTF
clone_size: many; v_call: TRBV2; j_call: TRBJ1-5; d_call: .; cdr3_nt: TGTGCCAGCAGTACCCAGGGCTGGGATCAGCCCCAGCATTTT; cdr3_aa: CASSTQGWDQPQHF
clone_size: many; v_call: TRBV11-2; j_call: TRBJ2-5; d_call: .; cdr3_nt: TGTGCCAGCAGCTTAGTGGTGGAGACCCAGTACTTC; cdr3_aa: CASSLVVETQYF
clone_size: .; v_call: TRBV28; j_call: TRBJ1-2; d_call: .; cdr3_nt: TGTGCCAGCATCGACATGGGGGAGTATGGCTACACCTTC; cdr3_aa: CASIDMGEYGYTF
clone_size: medium-sized; v_call: TRBV6-1; j_call: TRBJ2-2; d_call: .; cdr3_nt: TGTGCCAGCACCCCGGGGGGGGAGCTGTTTTTT; cdr3_aa: CASTPGGELFF
clone_size: medium-sized; v_call: TRBV28; j_call: TRBJ2-2; d_call: TRBD2; cdr3_nt: TGTGCCAGCAAAGGGACTAGCGAAACCGGGGAGCTGTTTTTT; cdr3_aa: CASKGTSETGELFF
clone_size: many; v_call: TRBV10-2; j_call: TRBJ2-5; d_call: .; cdr3_nt: TGCGCCAGCAGTGCGCAGGAAGAGACCCAGTACTTC; cdr3_aa: CASSAQEETQYF